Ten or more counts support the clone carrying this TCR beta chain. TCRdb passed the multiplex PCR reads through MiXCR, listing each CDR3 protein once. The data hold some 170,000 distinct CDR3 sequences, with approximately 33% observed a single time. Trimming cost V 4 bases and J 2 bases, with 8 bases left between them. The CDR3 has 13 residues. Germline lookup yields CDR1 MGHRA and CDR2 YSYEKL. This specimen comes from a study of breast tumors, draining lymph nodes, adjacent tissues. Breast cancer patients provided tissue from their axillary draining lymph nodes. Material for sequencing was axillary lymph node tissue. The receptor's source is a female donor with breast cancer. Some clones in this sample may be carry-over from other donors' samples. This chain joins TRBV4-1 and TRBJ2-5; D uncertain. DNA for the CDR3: TGCGCCAGCAGCCCGGCCGGGCAAGAGACCCAGTACTTC. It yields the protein CASSPAGQETQYF.